The 10 T cell receptor beta chains in this list originate from one sample, sequenced in a study of blood T cell repertoires in COVID-19. Clones were sequenced by immunoSEQ multiplex PCR, and TCRdb holds only the in-frame ones, with some missing. The sample has 90,000 or so clones; roughly 70% are singletons. The source material was peripheral blood. The receptors stem from a woman aged 80 or over with acute or convalescent COVID-19.

This clone was found once. The chain couples TRBV9 to TRBJ1-6; D is undetermined. This CDR3 region has 15 residues. Trimming removed 5 bases at V and 10 bases at J, with 19 bases between. From germline, CDR1 is SGDLS and CDR2 YYNGEE. CDR3 nucleotide sequence: TGTGCCAGCAGTGACAATCTTCCTTCGGGGTCACCCCTCCACTTT. This sequence encodes CASSDNLPSGSPLHF.

The rearrangement uses TRBV11-2 and TRBJ2-7, with 9 bases aligning to TRBD1. The CDR3 has 16 amino acids. Germline CDR1 reads SGHAT; CDR2 reads FQNNGV. After removal of 4 bases from V and 0 bases from J, the junction contained 7 bases not matched to a gene. CDR3 in DNA: TGTGCCAGCAGCTCCTGGGACAGGGAGGCCTCCTACGAGCAGTACTTC. It specifies CASSSWDREASYEQYF.

The chain joins TRBV6-5 to TRBJ1-1, with 7 bases that match TRBD1. Per germline, CDR1 MNHEY and CDR2 SVGAGI. V was clipped by 7 bases and J by 5 bases; unmatched bases: 13. The length of the CDR3 is 15 residues. CDR3 coding DNA: TGTGCCAGCACCCGGGACAGCCTACCTGAAACTGAAGCTTTCTTT. Protein: CASTRDSLPETEAFF.

The V call is TRBV4-3, the J call TRBJ2-7; a weak D match, TRBD1 (5 bases). CDR3 length equals 13 residues. Germline values: CDR1 LGHNA, CDR2 YSLEER. Trimming removed 4 bases at V and 0 bases at J, with 7 bases between. This chain's CDR3 is CASSPDSSYEQYF. The CDR3 nucleotides are TGCGCCAGCAGCCCCGACAGCTCCTACGAGCAGTACTTC.

The V gene is TRBV19, the J gene TRBJ2-1, with a possible D match to TRBD2 (5 bases). Trimming pared 3 bases from V and 8 bases from J, leaving 8 bases between. This CDR3 contains 12 residues. CDR1 LNHDA and CDR2 SQIVND come from the germline V gene (reference sequence). The CDR3 region has the DNA TGTGCCAGTAGTATCGGGGTAGATGAGCAGTTCTTC. Translating gives CASSIGVDEQFF.

The chain couples TRBV2 to TRBJ2-3; D may be TRBD2 (7 bases). The CDR3 extends over 15 amino acids. Germline V gene sequence: CDR1 SNHLY, CDR2 FYNNEI. V lost 6 bases and J 4 bases, leaving 17 bases between the germline ends. CDR3 DNA sequence: TGTGCCAGCAGACTGACGGGGGGCTGGCCAGATACGCAGTATTTT. It codes for CASRLTGGWPDTQYF.

The chain links TRBV20-1 to TRBJ2-5; 10 positions match TRBD2. The V segment lost 3 bases and the J segment 1 base; nucleotides outside the gene matches: 2. This CDR3 comprises 14 residues. The germline gives CDR1 DFQATT, CDR2 SNEGSKA (reference sequence). CDR3 amino acids: CSASQRGGQETQYF. CDR3 coding DNA: TGCAGTGCTAGTCAGCGGGGGGGCCAAGAGACCCAGTACTTC.

The rearrangement joins TRBV5-1 to TRBJ2-2; the D gene is possibly TRBD2 (6 bases). CDR1 is SGHRS, CDR2 YFSETQ, per germline. The CDR3 is 15 amino acids. Trimming took 4 bases from V and 0 from J, leaving 10 bases between them. The CDR3 region has the DNA TGCGCCAGCAGCAGTTGGGACTCGAACACCGGGGAGCTGTTTTTT. Translating it yields CASSSWDSNTGELFF.

V is TRBV5-1 and J is TRBJ2-1; 13 bases are a match to TRBD2. This CDR3 has 15 amino acids. CDR1 is SGHRS and CDR2 is YFSETQ in the germline V gene. Trimming removed 2 bases from V and 7 bases from J; junction bases left unmatched: 3. The CDR3 spells CASSLLAGGPNEQFF. DNA for the CDR3: TGCGCCAGCAGCTTACTAGCGGGGGGGCCGAATGAGCAGTTCTTC.

This rearrangement joins TRBV19 to TRBJ1-2; possible D gene TRBD1, 5 bases. Looked up from germline, CDR1 is LNHDA and CDR2 is SQIVND (reference sequence). Trimming pared 5 bases from V and 5 bases from J, leaving 12 bases between. This CDR3 contains 13 residues. CDR3 DNA sequence: TGTGCCAGTAGTCCACGGGGGAGGTATGGCTACACCTTC. Amino acids: CASSPRGRYGYTF.